Given below is one T cell receptor (beta chain) in context. Its target is not known. The sample belongs to a study of T cell responses to AZD1222 COVID-19 vaccine. The study's findings and limits: Clonal diversity may have been underestimated, and the donors were mostly white British, with more females than males.

Clones were sequenced by immunoSEQ multiplex PCR, and TCRdb holds only the in-frame ones, with some missing. The table records approximately 94,000 clones, roughly 86% of them present only once. The germline V gene has CDR1 SQVTM and CDR2 ANQGSEA. V was trimmed by 6 bases and J by 0 bases, leaving 12 bases between them. The CDR3 runs to 15 residues. The rearrangement links TRBV29-1 to TRBJ2-6; D is possibly TRBD1 or TRBD2 (5 bases each). This specimen consisted of peripheral blood, obtained on day 0 of MenACWY control vaccination. The sequence came from an adult in good health. The CDR3 spells CSVGDGYSGANVLTF. CDR3 nucleotides: TGCAGCGTGGGGGACGGATACTCTGGGGCCAACGTCCTGACTTTC.